A single sample is the source of the 18 T cell receptor beta chains below, sequenced in a study of response to subunit inactivated influenza vaccine. TCRdb processed the RT-PCR reads anew with MiXCR; each CDR3 protein has one entry. The table includes about 780,000 distinct CDR3 sequences, roughly 18% detected once. The sequenced sample was PBMCs from blood, obtained less than 6 days after vaccination. The receptors shown here come from a man in his fifties who received an inactivated influenza vaccine.

V and J are TRBV25-1 and TRBJ2-5, with TRBD2 matching 10 bases. CDR1 is MGHDK and CDR2 is SYGVNS in the germline V gene. The junction had 10 bases not matched to a gene; V was cut back by 2 bases and J by 1 base. The CDR3 contains 18 residues. DNA for the CDR3: TGTGCCAGCAGTGAAGTTATCCGGCTAGCGGGGGTCCAAGAGACCCAGTACTTC. Its protein is CASSEVIRLAGVQETQYF.

V usage is TRBV7-8 and J usage is TRBJ2-1; 7 nucleotides line up with TRBD2. Germline V lookup: CDR1 SGHVS, CDR2 FQNEAQ. This CDR3 contains 14 residues. J was trimmed by 7 bases and V by 4 bases; bases with no gene match: 7. The CDR3 sequence is CASSWGGSRNEQFF. DNA for the CDR3: TGTGCCAGCAGCTGGGGGGGTAGCAGGAATGAGCAGTTCTTC.

The chain recombines TRBV7-9 with TRBJ2-7; D may be TRBD1 or TRBD2 (5 bases each). V dropped 2 bases and J dropped 0 bases, with 14 bases sitting between them. Per the germline V gene, CDR1 is SEHNR and CDR2 is FQNEAQ (reference sequence). The CDR3 is 16 amino acids. In DNA form, the CDR3 reads TGTGCCAGCAGCTTATGGGGGAAGGCCCTCTCCTACGAGCAGTACTTC. Residues: CASSLWGKALSYEQYF.

There are a few counts of this clonotype. The V call is TRBV6-5, the J call TRBJ2-7; TRBD2 agrees at 7 bases. The CDR3 loop spans 15 amino acids. J was trimmed by 3 bases and V by 0 bases; bases with no gene match: 5. Looked up from germline, CDR1 is MNHEY and CDR2 is SVGAGI. CDR3 protein: CASSYSASGSYEQYF. CDR3 sequence (DNA): TGTGCCAGCAGTTACTCCGCTAGCGGCAGCTACGAGCAGTACTTC.

This clonotype was observed a handful of times. This rearrangement joins TRBV29-1 to TRBJ2-7, with D perhaps TRBD1 (6 bases). Germline CDR1 and CDR2: SQVTM and ANQGSEA. V was shortened by 4 bases and J by 6 bases, with 16 bases between the two germline ends. CDR3 length: 13 amino acids. This CDR3 is CSVGLGQKSEQYF. CDR3 coding DNA: TGCAGCGTTGGGCTGGGACAAAAGTCCGAGCAGTACTTC.

This clonotype came up a few times. The chain combines TRBV20-1 with TRBJ2-2; D possibly corresponds to TRBD2 (5 bases). The CDR3 extends over 13 amino acids. V lost 6 bases and J lost 4, with 12 bases in between. Per germline, CDR1 DFQATT and CDR2 SNEGSKA (reference sequence). The CDR3 is CSAELGGTGELFF. DNA for the CDR3: TGCAGTGCGGAACTAGGTGGCACCGGGGAGCTGTTTTTT.

The V call is TRBV5-1, the J call TRBJ2-7; 10 nucleotides line up with TRBD1. V gave up 0 bases and J gave up 3 bases; unmatched junction bases: 6. Germline V lookup: CDR1 SGHRS, CDR2 YFSETQ. The CDR3 is 16 residues long. CDR3 region: CASSLAGTGDIYEQYF. In nucleotides, the CDR3 is TGCGCCAGCAGCTTGGCCGGGACAGGGGACATCTACGAGCAGTACTTC.

The V and J genes are TRBV21-1 and TRBJ1-2; the table assigns TRBD1, which was not confirmed against the DNA. TRBV21-1 is shown as a pseudogene. This CDR3 has 16 amino acids. The CDR3 region has the DNA TGTGCCAGCAGCAAAGATGGGACAGGGGATTGGGAAGGCTACACCTTC. Translation gives CASSKDGTGDWEGYTF.

The J gene is TRBJ2-5, the V gene TRBV7-2; 7 bases agree with TRBD1. With V trimmed by 4 bases and J by 4 bases, 9 bases remained unmatched. Germline CDR1 SGHTA, CDR2 FQGNSA. This CDR3 has 15 residues. The CDR3 sequence: CASSSDDRVGETQYF. Here the CDR3 DNA reads TGTGCCAGCAGCTCAGATGACAGGGTTGGAGAGACCCAGTACTTC.

The chain recombines TRBV5-1 with TRBJ1-5; 7 bases map to TRBD1. Germline V gene data show CDR1 as SGHRS and CDR2 as YFSETQ. V dropped 0 bases and J dropped 2; count of bases not matched to a gene: 5. There are 16 residues in the CDR3. The CDR3 loop is CASSLGGTDGNQPQHF. CDR3 sequence (DNA): TGCGCCAGCAGCTTGGGGGGGACAGACGGCAATCAGCCCCAGCATTTT.

This clonotype occurred a few times. The rearrangement joins TRBV4-3 to TRBJ1-2; D gene ambiguous. The germline V gene encodes CDR1 LGHNA and CDR2 YSLEER. Deletions cut 2 bases from V and 3 bases from J, with 13 bases between. CDR3 length: 15 residues. The CDR3 sequence: CASSQTDGEHYGYTF. CDR3 nucleotides: TGCGCCAGCAGCCAAACGGACGGCGAACACTATGGCTACACCTTC.

This chain joins TRBV2 and TRBJ2-2, with D unresolved. This CDR3 contains 18 residues. The germline V gene encodes CDR1 SNHLY and CDR2 FYNNEI. V was trimmed by 1 base and J by 1 base, leaving 16 bases between them. The CDR3 coding sequence is TGTGCCAGCAGTGAAGTCACGGGTATAGGGCTGAACACCGGGGAGCTGTTTTTT. Translating gives CASSEVTGIGLNTGELFF.

This chain links TRBV19 with TRBJ2-7; D is tentatively TRBD1 or TRBD2 (8 bases each). CDR3 length: 19 amino acids. Germline-derived CDR1 and CDR2 are LNHDA and SQIVND (reference sequence). V lost 5 bases and J 3 bases, leaving 29 bases between the germline ends. The CDR3 coding sequence is TGTGCCAGTAGTCCGGCAGGGGGCTTGGTCAAGCGGGGGAGCTACGAGCAGTACTTC. This gives the protein CASSPAGGLVKRGSYEQYF. The full variable domain, with the rest looked up from reference TRBV19 and TRBJ2-7, is DGGITQSPKYLFRKEGQNVTLSCEQNLNHDAMYWYRQDPGQGLRLIYYSQIVNDFQKGDIAEGYSVSREKKESFPLTVTSAQKNPTAFYLCASSPAGGLVKRGSYEQYFGPGTRLTVT.

Of note for this clonotype: The junction departs from the called germline gene at one end, perhaps through a read error. The chain is built from TRBV7-2 and TRBJ1-5; the D gene is possibly TRBD1 (5 bases). The CDR3 has 16 residues. Germline CDR1 SGHTA, CDR2 FQGNSA. CDR3 residues: CVSSAHPGGINQPQHF. The CDR3 bases are TGTGTCAGCAGCGCCCATCCCGGGGGGATTAATCAGCCCCAGCATTTT.

This clonotype was detected many times. This chain joins TRBV25-1 and TRBJ2-2, with D unclear. Per the germline V gene, CDR1 is MGHDK and CDR2 is SYGVNS. CDR3 length: 13 residues. V lost 4 bases and J lost 1, with 4 bases in between. CDR3 in amino acids: CASSGWNTGELFF. CDR3 nucleotides: TGTGCCAGCAGTGGGTGGAACACCGGGGAGCTGTTTTTT.

This clonotype has a count of ten or more. CDR3 sequence reads: CAISEAGQGDYGYTF. The CDR3 nucleotides are TGTGCCATCAGTGAGGCGGGACAGGGGGATTATGGCTACACCTTC. The chain uses TRBV10-3 and TRBJ1-2, with 11 bases that match TRBD1. The CDR3 spans 15 residues. After removal of 2 bases from V and 5 bases from J, the junction contained 4 bases not matched to a gene. Germline V gene sequence: CDR1 ENHRY, CDR2 SYGVKD.

The rearrangement joins TRBV9 to TRBJ2-3; TRBD2 matches at 8 bases. The CDR3 has 19 residues. Per the germline V gene, CDR1 is SGDLS and CDR2 is YYNGEE. V gave up 3 bases and J gave up 0 bases; unmatched junction bases: 15. CDR3 loop: CASSDMIDPGGPSTDTQYF. DNA of the CDR3: TGTGCCAGCAGCGACATGATCGATCCGGGGGGGCCGAGCACAGATACGCAGTATTTT.

This clonotype has more than one count but fewer than ten. V gene TRBV4-3 combines with J gene TRBJ1-2; TRBD1 is a possible D gene (5 bases). CDR1 LGHNA and CDR2 YSLEER come from the germline V gene. Between the trimmed V and J ends, which lost 0 bases and 7 bases, there was a span of 18 bases. This CDR3 comprises 16 residues. The CDR3: CASSQDMGLGGAGYTF. CDR3 nucleotides: TGCGCCAGCAGCCAAGATATGGGTCTCGGAGGGGCTGGCTACACCTTC.